The 30 T cell receptor beta chains below all came from one sample that was sequenced in a study of T cells after yellow fever vaccination. TCRdb re-derived calls from the 5' RACE reads in MiXCR, one entry per CDR3 protein. The data contain roughly 350,000 distinct CDR3 sequences, approximately 4% of them singletons. The source material was PBMCs, sampled 5 days after the yellow fever booster vaccination. These receptors all come from a man younger than 35 who received the YFV17D yellow fever vaccine.

This clonotype was observed a handful of times. The CDR3 sequence: CASSLRMGQGTEAFF. The CDR3 DNA sequence: TGTGCCAGCAGCCTGCGGATGGGACAGGGAACTGAAGCTTTCTTT. The chain carries TRBV14 and TRBJ1-1; TRBD1 agrees at 9 bases. Germline CDR1 SGHDN, CDR2 FVKESK. V shed 4 bases, J shed 5 bases, and the junction held 8 bases outside the gene matches. The CDR3 covers 15 residues.

The chain uses TRBV19 and TRBJ2-2, with a tentative D call TRBD1 (5 bases). Per the germline V gene, CDR1 is LNHDA and CDR2 is SQIVND (reference sequence). This CDR3 contains 16 residues. The V and J ends lost 3 bases and 3 bases respectively, with 14 bases between them. CDR3 in DNA: TGTGCCAGTAGTATTTACCCCGACAGTTACACCGGGGAGCTGTTTTTT. Amino acids: CASSIYPDSYTGELFF.

The chain combines TRBV6-2 or TRBV6-3 with TRBJ1-5; D not certain. There are 13 residues in the CDR3. The V gene lost 2 bases and the J gene lost 9 bases, with 11 bases spanning the gap. Germline-derived CDR1 and CDR2 are MNHEY and SVGEGT. The CDR3 DNA follows: TGTGCCAGCAGTTACCCCGGGCCCCCGCCCCAGCATTTT. Translated: CASSYPGPPPQHF.

This chain joins TRBV4-1 and TRBJ2-7; no reliable D call. This CDR3 spans 13 amino acids. V gave up 0 bases and J gave up 6 bases, with 9 bases separating them. CDR1 is MGHRA and CDR2 is YSYEKL in the germline V gene. The CDR3 DNA follows: TGCGCCAGCAGCCAAGACCCCGGTTTCGAGCAGTACGTC. Amino acid sequence: CASSQDPGFEQYV.

The chain's CDR3 is CASSASFTGYEQYF. For the CDR3, the DNA is TGTGCCAGCAGTGCCTCCTTTACAGGTTACGAGCAGTACTTC. V is TRBV2 and J is TRBJ2-7, with D maybe TRBD1 (5 bases). In germline, CDR1 is SNHLY, CDR2 FYNNEI. V shed 4 bases and J shed 4 bases, with 14 bases lying between them. The CDR3 sequence is 14 residues long.

This clonotype came up many times. The V and J genes are TRBV7-9 and TRBJ1-2, with unresolved D. From germline, CDR1 is SEHNR and CDR2 FQNEAQ (reference sequence). Trimming took 2 bases from V and 3 from J, leaving 7 bases between them. This CDR3 contains 13 residues. The CDR3 is CASSLRDYYGYTF. DNA of the CDR3: TGTGCCAGCAGCTTAAGGGATTACTATGGCTACACCTTC. Full variable domain (rest looked up from reference TRBV7-9 and TRBJ1-2): DTGVSQNPRHKITKRGQNVTFRCDPISEHNRLYWYRQTLGQGPEFLTYFQNEAQLEKSRLLSDRFSAERPKGSFSTLEIQRTEQGDSAMYLCASSLRDYYGYTFGSGTRLTVV.

On this clonotype: A read error may produce the germline difference seen at one junction end. The chain carries TRBV5-1 and TRBJ2-5; D is undetermined. The CDR3 is 14 residues long. CDR1 is SGHRS, CDR2 YFSETQ, per germline. CDR3 residues: CASRPAPVWRRSDF. Here the CDR3 DNA reads TGCGCCAGCAGACCCGCCCCGGTTTGGCGGAGATCTGACTTC. The entire variable domain, with the rest obtained from reference TRBV5-1 and TRBJ2-5, is as follows: KAGVTQTPRYLIKTRGQQVTLSCSPISGHRSVSWYQQTPGQGLQFLFEYFSETQRNKGNFPGRFSGRQFSNSRSEMNVSTLELGDSALYLCASRPAPVWRRSDFGPGTRLLVL.

The rearrangement joins TRBV7-6 to TRBJ2-5; the match to TRBD2 covers 13 bases. CDR3 size: 17 residues. V lost 5 bases to trimming and J lost 9 bases; unmatched junction nucleotides: 15. The germline V gene encodes CDR1 SGHVS and CDR2 FNYEAQ. In nucleotides, the CDR3 is TGTGCCAGCAGCCCAGGGACTAGCGGGGCCAATAGTGGGTCCCAGTACTTC. Translated: CASSPGTSGANSGSQYF. Using reference TRBV7-6 and TRBJ2-5 for the parts outside the CDR3, the full variable domain is GAGVSQSPRYKVTKRGQDVALRCDPISGHVSLYWYRQALGQGPEFLTYFNYEAQQDKSGLPNDRFSAERPEGSISTLTIQRTEQRDSAMYRCASSPGTSGANSGSQYFGPGTRLLVL.

This clonotype was counted a few times. The rearrangement uses TRBV9 and TRBJ2-2; possibly TRBD1 for D (5 bases). The CDR3 is made up of 16 amino acids. V lost 0 bases to trimming and J lost 3 bases, with 12 bases between them. Germline-derived CDR1 and CDR2 are SGDLS and YYNGEE. The CDR3 DNA is TGTGCCAGCAGCGTAGAACAGGTCGGGTACACCGGGGAGCTGTTTTTT. This sequence encodes CASSVEQVGYTGELFF. The whole variable domain, remainder taken from reference TRBV9 and TRBJ2-2, is DSGVTQTPKHLITATGQRVTLRCSPRSGDLSVYWYQQSLDQGLQFLIQYYNGEERAKGNILERFSAQQFPDLHSELNLSSLELGDSALYFCASSVEQVGYTGELFFGEGSRLTVL.

The chain uses TRBV2 and TRBJ2-5; TRBD1 might be the D (5 bases). Between the trimmed V and J ends, which lost 10 bases and 0 bases, there was a span of 9 bases. The CDR3 runs to 12 residues. Germline V lookup: CDR1 SNHLY, CDR2 FYNNEI. In nucleotides, the CDR3 is TGTGCCAACTCAGGGTACCAAGAGACCCAGTACTTC. It specifies CANSGYQETQYF.

Many counts were recorded for this clonotype. This chain joins TRBV20-1 and TRBJ2-3; 7 bases fit TRBD1. This CDR3 spans 14 amino acids. CDR1 and CDR2 from the germline V gene are DFQATT and SNEGSKA (reference sequence). Trimming removed 3 bases from V and 0 bases from J; junction bases left unmatched: 3. The CDR3, as DNA: TGCAGTGCTAGGGGACAGACTAGCACAGATACGCAGTATTTT. Translation: CSARGQTSTDTQYF.

This clonotype has only a few counts. V gene TRBV30 combines with J gene TRBJ2-7; 9 bases agree with TRBD1. Germline loops: CDR1 GTSNPN, CDR2 SVGIG (reference sequence). V dropped 3 bases and J dropped 2; count of bases not matched to a gene: 11. The CDR3 totals 16 residues. Written as DNA, the CDR3 is TGTGCCTGGAGCTTGTTGAGGGGACAGGGAACCTACGAGCAGTACTTC. As protein: CAWSLLRGQGTYEQYF.

The table lists this clonotype with a few counts. The chain combines TRBV29-1 with TRBJ1-1; D is unclear. V was trimmed by 2 bases and J by 1 base, leaving 5 bases between them. The CDR3 sequence is 12 residues long. Germline CDR1 and CDR2: SQVTM and ANQGSEA. The CDR3 protein is CSVEQENTEAFF. In nucleotides, the CDR3 is TGCAGCGTTGAACAGGAGAACACTGAAGCTTTCTTT. Full variable domain (missing parts from reference TRBV29-1 and TRBJ1-1): SAVISQKPSRDICQRGTSLTIQCQVDSQVTMMFWYRQQPGQSLTLIATANQGSEATYESGFVIDKFPISRPNLTFSTLTVSNMSPEDSSIYLCSVEQENTEAFFGQGTRLTVV.

This clonotype was picked up many times. The CDR3 sequence is CASSPHRGPSNQPQHF. The CDR3 coding sequence is TGTGCCAGCAGCCCTCACAGGGGTCCCAGCAATCAGCCCCAGCATTTT. The V gene is TRBV7-2, the J gene TRBJ1-5; 7 positions match TRBD1. CDR3 length: 16 amino acids. V lost 5 bases to trimming and J lost 1 base; unmatched junction nucleotides: 8. Germline V CDR1 and CDR2: SGHTA, FQGNSA.

In its sample, this clonotype was seen many times. This chain uses TRBV6-6 with TRBJ1-6; D unresolved. Deletions cut 2 bases from V and 7 bases from J, with 3 bases between. CDR1 is MNHNY, CDR2 SVGAGI, per germline (reference sequence). CDR3 length: 12 amino acids. The CDR3 sequence is CASSYDNSPLHF. The CDR3 DNA reads TGTGCCAGCAGTTACGACAATTCACCCCTCCACTTT.

This clonotype was seen only a few times. CDR3 nucleotides: TGCGCCAGCAGCTTTGCCGGGTTCCAAGAGACCCAGTACTTC. Its protein is CASSFAGFQETQYF. The chain carries TRBV5-1 and TRBJ2-5; no reliable D call. The CDR3 has 14 residues. Germline lookup yields CDR1 SGHRS and CDR2 YFSETQ. Trimming pared 2 bases from V and 1 base from J, leaving 9 bases between. The full variable domain, with the rest looked up from reference TRBV5-1 and TRBJ2-5, is KAGVTQTPRYLIKTRGQQVTLSCSPISGHRSVSWYQQTPGQGLQFLFEYFSETQRNKGNFPGRFSGRQFSNSRSEMNVSTLELGDSALYLCASSFAGFQETQYFGPGTRLLVL.

The table lists this clonotype with many counts. This chain joins TRBV6-5 and TRBJ2-2; D may be TRBD1 (5 bases). Germline CDR1 and CDR2: MNHEY and SVGAGI. This CDR3 comprises 18 residues. The ends were cut back, 6 bases at V and 6 bases at J, with 26 bases in the middle. The DNA for the CDR3 is TGTGCCAGCAGGCCTTATAGGACAACCACAAAAAGGCCCGGGGAGCTGTTTTTT. Translation gives CASRPYRTTTKRPGELFF.

This clonotype was counted many times. The V call is TRBV6-6, the J call TRBJ2-7; TRBD2 aligns across 11 bases. CDR1 MNHNY and CDR2 SVGAGI come from the germline V gene (reference sequence). The CDR3 covers 18 residues. Losses at the gene ends were 0 bases for V and 1 base for J; bases not matched to a gene: 8. CDR3 residues: CASSYSTTSGGVSYEQYF. The CDR3 bases are TGTGCCAGCAGTTACTCGACTACTAGCGGGGGAGTGTCCTACGAGCAGTACTTC.

This chain connects TRBV12-3 or TRBV12-4 to TRBJ2-3; D is undetermined. Trimming shortened V by 10 bases and J by 6 bases, and 8 bases separated the two germline ends. The CDR3 is 10 amino acids. CDR3 sequence reads: CAKPSDTQYF. CDR3 bases: TGTGCCAAGCCTTCCGATACGCAGTATTTT.

A few counts support this clonotype. The chain has TRBV15 and TRBJ2-2, with TRBD2 matching over 12 bases. The CDR3 contains 16 residues. Germline trimming cut 1 base from V and 5 bases from J; bases unmatched to any gene: 2. CDR1 and CDR2 (germline): LNHNV, YYDKDF (reference sequence). CDR3 residues: CATSRAGTSGTGELFF. The CDR3 nucleotides read TGTGCCACCAGCAGAGCAGGGACTAGCGGGACCGGGGAGCTGTTTTTT.

In its sample, this clonotype was seen a few times. The chain uses TRBV12-3 or TRBV12-4 and TRBJ1-2, with a tentative D call TRBD1 (5 bases). V was cut by 3 bases and J by 8 bases, with 22 bases left in between. The CDR3 sequence is 16 residues long. The CDR3 DNA follows: TGTGCCAGCAGTTTTGGGGCAGCTCTTTCCTTACAGGGCTACACCTTC. This encodes CASSFGAALSLQGYTF.

This clonotype was recorded at least ten times. This chain uses TRBV24-1 with TRBJ2-2; 7 nucleotides align to TRBD2. V dropped 0 bases and J dropped 0; count of bases not matched to a gene: 3. This CDR3 is 17 amino acids long. The germline CDR1 and CDR2 sequences are KGHDR and SFDVKD. CDR3 region: CATSDLSAGANTGELFF. Here the CDR3 DNA reads TGTGCCACCAGTGATTTGTCGGCGGGAGCGAACACCGGGGAGCTGTTTTTT.

Many counts were recorded for this clonotype. CDR3 in amino acids: CASSQGRGNRHEQYF. In DNA form, the CDR3 reads TGCGCCAGCAGCCAAGGGAGGGGGAACCGCCACGAGCAGTACTTC. The rearrangement joins TRBV4-1 to TRBJ2-7; TRBD1 or TRBD2 may be the D gene (6 bases each). The CDR3 totals 15 residues. Trimming shortened V by 1 base and J by 5 bases, and 15 bases separated the two germline ends. Germline values: CDR1 MGHRA, CDR2 YSYEKL.

This clonotype was detected ten times or more. The chain carries TRBV10-3 and TRBJ1-3, with 10 bases identical to TRBD1. From germline, CDR1 is ENHRY and CDR2 SYGVKD. The CDR3 runs 14 residues. The V and J ends lost 8 bases and 0 bases, in that order; junction bases with no gene match: 1. This CDR3 is CAIGQGVSGNTIYF. In DNA form, the CDR3 reads TGTGCCATCGGACAGGGGGTCTCTGGAAACACCATATATTTT.

Turning to this clonotype: This may be a read error: a much more frequent sequence differs by one nucleotide. This chain uses TRBV12-3 or TRBV12-4 with TRBJ2-1; 8 bases align to TRBD1. This CDR3 has 14 residues. CDR3 in DNA: TGTGCCAGCGCTACGGGGACAGGCTACACTGAGCAGTTCTTC. Amino acid sequence: CASATGTGYTEQFF.

This clonotype was observed a handful of times. Here the CDR3 reads CASSYGTGVVTQYF. CDR3 DNA: TGTGCCAGCAGTTACGGAACGGGGGTTGTTACGCAGTATTTT. J is TRBJ2-3 and V is TRBV6-5, with D possibly TRBD2 on 6 matching bases. Trimming removed 2 bases at V and 8 bases at J, with 14 bases between. The CDR3 loop spans 14 amino acids. Germline V lookup: CDR1 MNHEY, CDR2 SVGAGI.

The J gene is TRBJ2-5, the V gene TRBV5-1; D call uncertain. The germline V gene has CDR1 SGHRS and CDR2 YFSETQ. The CDR3 is 13 residues long. Trimming removed 4 bases from V and 2 bases from J, with 9 bases in between. The CDR3: CASSIRTQETQYF. DNA of the CDR3: TGCGCCAGCAGCATTCGTACGCAAGAGACCCAGTACTTC.

In its sample, this clonotype was seen many times. The chain carries TRBV5-1 and TRBJ1-2; the D is unclear. The CDR3 runs to 13 residues. CDR1 is SGHRS, CDR2 YFSETQ, per germline. Trimming pared 1 base from V and 1 base from J, leaving 5 bases between. The CDR3 coding sequence is TGCGCCAGCAGCTTGAACGATAACTATGGCTACACCTTC. This gives the protein CASSLNDNYGYTF. Using reference TRBV5-1 and TRBJ1-2 for the parts outside the CDR3, the full variable domain is KAGVTQTPRYLIKTRGQQVTLSCSPISGHRSVSWYQQTPGQGLQFLFEYFSETQRNKGNFPGRFSGRQFSNSRSEMNVSTLELGDSALYLCASSLNDNYGYTFGSGTRLTVV.

The CDR3 region is CASSRRQGIEDTQYF. The CDR3 nucleotides are TGTGCCAGCAGTCGTCGACAGGGCATAGAGGATACGCAGTATTTT. V is TRBV27 and J is TRBJ2-3; 7 bases fit TRBD1. CDR1 and CDR2 (germline): MNHEY, SMNVEV (reference sequence). The CDR3 has 15 residues. The V segment lost 5 bases and the J segment 6 bases; nucleotides outside the gene matches: 11.

The CDR3 DNA is TGCGCCAGCACCCCAGGACAGGGCCAAGAGACCCAGTACTTC. This gives the protein CASTPGQGQETQYF. This chain uses TRBV5-1 with TRBJ2-5; TRBD1 matches at 8 bases. V lost 6 bases and J lost 1; bases outside the gene matches: 5. The CDR3 contains 14 residues. In germline, CDR1 is SGHRS, CDR2 YFSETQ.